Below, 15 T cell receptor beta chains from the same sample are listed, as sequenced in a study of T-cell reconstitution after alpha-beta-depleted transplantation in children (dated by TCRdb to the mid-2010s). Receptor libraries were prepared by PCR. TCRdb shows the sequencer as Illumina HiSeq 2500. To normalize quantification of the TCRbeta repertoire, the TCR libraries were built with molecular barcoding that relied on unique molecular identifiers. The public sequencing data were trimmed at Q25 with fastp and processed into clonotypes with MiXCR by TCRdb, which kept only in-frame beta chains. Every distinct CDR3 protein forms one entry, paired with its most common genes and DNA. The sample table contains 190,000 or so distinct CDR3 sequences; only one count was recorded for 6.5% to 7.5% of them. The top ten clones comprise 3% of the sample. This specimen consisted of PBMCs from the stem cell graft donor, obtained from the stem cell graft. Receptors were obtained from a human donor who donated a stem cell graft to a child with Wiskott-Aldrich syndrome.

This clonotype was seen repeatedly, ten times or more. The chain employs TRBV6-6 and TRBJ1-2; D remains ambiguous. Trimming shortened V by 6 bases and J by 6 bases, and 14 bases separated the two germline ends. CDR3 length equals 13 residues. Germline values: CDR1 MNHNY, CDR2 SVGAGI (reference sequence). Here the CDR3 reads CASSPTPDNGYTF. The CDR3 bases are TGTGCCAGCAGCCCTACTCCCGACAATGGCTACACCTTC.

This clonotype was counted many times. This sequence joins TRBV20-1 and TRBJ1-1; no reliable D call. CDR3 length equals 13 residues. Germline CDR1 DFQATT, CDR2 SNEGSKA (reference sequence). Trimming removed 0 bases from V and 2 bases from J, with 7 bases in between. The CDR3 spells CSARDSYNTEAFF. The CDR3 bases are TGCAGTGCTAGAGACAGCTACAACACTGAAGCTTTCTTT.

This clonotype has ten or more counts. The chain joins TRBV7-9 to TRBJ2-5; D perhaps matches TRBD2 (5 bases). The CDR3 has 14 residues. CDR1 SEHNR and CDR2 FQNEAQ come from the germline V gene (reference sequence). Deletions cut 2 bases from V and 8 bases from J, with 15 bases between. The CDR3 protein is CASSLSSGPGTQYF. The CDR3, as DNA: TGTGCCAGCAGCTTATCATCCGGGCCGGGAACCCAGTACTTC. Based on the CDR3 plus reference TRBV7-9 and TRBJ2-5, the full variable domain is DTGVSQNPRHKITKRGQNVTFRCDPISEHNRLYWYRQTLGQGPEFLTYFQNEAQLEKSRLLSDRFSAERPKGSFSTLEIQRTEQGDSAMYLCASSLSSGPGTQYFGPGTRLLVL.

Only a few counts were recorded for this clonotype. The V call is TRBV11-2, the J call TRBJ2-3; D is unresolved. Germline V gives CDR1 SGHAT, CDR2 FQNNGV. Trimming removed 0 bases from V and 8 bases from J, with 9 bases in between. The CDR3 extends over 13 amino acids. This chain's CDR3 is CASSLEQLGTQYF. Here the CDR3 DNA reads TGTGCCAGCAGCTTAGAGCAGTTAGGTACGCAGTATTTT.

Many counts were recorded for this clonotype. The chain employs TRBV29-1 and TRBJ1-2, with TRBD1 matching over 9 bases. V lost 3 bases, J lost 2 bases, and 4 bases stayed unmatched. The CDR3 is 14 amino acids. Germline V CDR1 and CDR2: SQVTM, ANQGSEA. The CDR3 is CSVDVGQGNYGYTF. In nucleotides, the CDR3 is TGCAGCGTTGACGTGGGACAGGGAAACTATGGCTACACCTTC. Filled out from reference TRBV29-1 and TRBJ1-2, the complete variable domain reads SAVISQKPSRDICQRGTSLTIQCQVDSQVTMMFWYRQQPGQSLTLIATANQGSEATYESGFVIDKFPISRPNLTFSTLTVSNMSPEDSSIYLCSVDVGQGNYGYTFGSGTRLTVV.

This clonotype was counted ten times or more. V gene TRBV7-2 combines with J gene TRBJ2-7, with D uncertain. The CDR3 has 12 amino acids. The V gene lost 6 bases and the J gene lost 3 bases, with 9 bases spanning the gap. The germline CDR1 and CDR2 sequences are SGHTA and FQGNSA. CDR3 DNA sequence: TGTGCCAGCAGTTCCCTCAGCTACGAGCAGTACTTC. This codes for CASSSLSYEQYF.

Many counts were recorded for this clonotype. The chain employs TRBV7-2 and TRBJ2-1; D might be TRBD2 (6 bases). CDR1 is SGHTA and CDR2 is FQGNSA in the germline V gene. The length of the CDR3 is 15 residues. V was trimmed by 7 bases and J by 3 bases, leaving 16 bases between them. The CDR3 DNA reads as TGTGCCAGCACCCTCCCCACGGGGGTCTACAATGAGCAGTTCTTC. It codes for CASTLPTGVYNEQFF. The full variable domain, its missing parts supplied by reference TRBV7-2 and TRBJ2-1, is GAGVSQSPSNKVTEKGKDVELRCDPISGHTALYWYRQSLGQGLEFLIYFQGNSAPDKSGLPSDRFSAERTGGSVSTLTIQRTQQEDSAVYLCASTLPTGVYNEQFFGPGTRLTVL.

This clonotype has a count of ten or more. The V gene is TRBV5-1, the J gene TRBJ2-2; D not resolved. With 2 bases removed from V and 1 base from J, the gap between germline ends came to 9 bases. CDR1 and CDR2 (germline): SGHRS, YFSETQ. The CDR3 sequence is 15 residues long. CDR3 DNA sequence: TGCGCCAGCAGCTTACTTGCAGGGAACACCGGGGAGCTGTTTTTT. Amino acid sequence: CASSLLAGNTGELFF.

In the case of this clonotype: A read error may account for a junction end that differs from germline. V and J are TRBV7-6 and TRBJ1-3; no firm D call. Germline loops: CDR1 SGHVS, CDR2 FNYEAQ. The CDR3 is made up of 14 amino acids. In DNA form, the CDR3 reads TGTGCCAGCAGCTTTTCAACCTCTGGAACCACCATATATTTT. Its translation: CASSFSTSGTTIYF.

This clonotype came up many times. The chain combines TRBV3-1 with TRBJ2-7; D gene uncertain. This CDR3 is built from 12 residues. Germline V gives CDR1 LGHDT, CDR2 YNNKEL (reference sequence). Trimming stripped 4 bases from V and 4 bases from J, with 8 bases between. The DNA for the CDR3 is TGTGCCAGCAGCCCGGGTCCTTACGAGCAGTACTTC. This translates into CASSPGPYEQYF.

This clonotype was seen more than once but under ten times. The chain combines TRBV3-1 with TRBJ1-2, with 8 nucleotides matching TRBD1. The V and J ends lost 4 bases and 1 base, in that order; junction bases with no gene match: 5. Germline V CDR1 and CDR2: LGHDT, YNNKEL (reference sequence). The CDR3 length is 15 residues. CDR3 region: CASSPTGVGNYGYTF. CDR3 DNA: TGTGCCAGCAGCCCGACAGGGGTCGGTAACTATGGCTACACCTTC. The full variable domain, in which reference TRBV3-1 and TRBJ1-2 provide the parts outside the CDR3, is DTAVSQTPKYLVTQMGNDKSIKCEQNLGHDTMYWYKQDSKKFLKIMFSYNNKELIINETVPNRFSPKSPDKAHLNLHINSLELGDSAVYFCASSPTGVGNYGYTFGSGTRLTVV.

This clonotype was observed a few times. This rearrangement joins TRBV18 to TRBJ2-7; D uncertain. The germline V gene encodes CDR1 KGHSH and CDR2 LQKENI. V was pared by 2 bases and J by 2 bases, with 7 bases between. The CDR3 spans 13 residues. CDR3 nucleotide sequence: TGTGCCAGCTCACCAGCGGCTACCTACGAGCAGTACTTC. Its protein product is CASSPAATYEQYF.

This clonotype came up many times. The rearrangement joins TRBV4-3 to TRBJ2-7; 9 bases align to TRBD2. The CDR3 is made up of 18 amino acids. From germline, CDR1 is LGHNA and CDR2 YSLEER. Trimming removed 0 bases from V and 6 bases from J; junction bases left unmatched: 15. CDR3 coding DNA: TGCGCCAGCAGCCAAGAGATTTTAGCTAGCGGGGTGGGACTCGAGCAGTACTTC. Translation gives CASSQEILASGVGLEQYF.

This clonotype has only a few counts. The chain combines TRBV25-1 with TRBJ2-7; no clear D. With 2 bases removed from V and 2 bases from J, the gap between germline ends came to 7 bases. This CDR3 has 13 amino acids. Germline V CDR1 and CDR2: MGHDK, SYGVNS. The CDR3 loop is CASSEVDAYEQYF. In DNA form, the CDR3 reads TGTGCCAGCAGTGAAGTCGACGCCTACGAGCAGTACTTC.

This clonotype was counted at least ten times. The rearrangement uses TRBV29-1 and TRBJ2-2; maybe TRBD2 (7 bases). Germline CDR1 reads SQVTM; CDR2 reads ANQGSEA. V shed 4 bases and J shed 7 bases, with 19 bases lying between them. CDR3 length: 15 residues. The CDR3, as DNA: TGCAGCGTTGCGCCGGATGCGGGGGCCTACGGGGAGCTGTTTTTT. It encodes CSVAPDAGAYGELFF.